These 26 T cell receptor beta chains were sequenced from one sample in a study of technical replicates of blood from a few donors. Some clones are missing from TCRdb's copy, which holds only in-frame ones; the method was immunoSEQ multiplex PCR. The sample lists around 83,000 clones, just under 95% occurring once. The sample taken for sequencing was T cells isolated from PBMCs. These receptors were collected from a human donor in good health.

This chain links TRBV5-4 with TRBJ1-1; D gene unclear. The CDR3 has 14 amino acids. The germline V gene encodes CDR1 SGHNT and CDR2 YYREEE (reference sequence). The V and J ends lost 2 bases and 3 bases respectively, with 11 bases between them. CDR3 in amino acids: CASSFLAGDTEAFF. The DNA for the CDR3 is TGTGCCAGCAGCTTTTTGGCCGGGGACACTGAAGCTTTCTTT.

The genes are TRBV9 and TRBJ2-7; D is possibly TRBD2 (7 bases). The V end was cut by 3 bases, the J end by 3 bases, with 13 bases between. From germline, CDR1 is SGDLS and CDR2 YYNGEE. The CDR3 totals 14 residues. The CDR3 region is CASSEGGGGYEQYF. CDR3 sequence (DNA): TGTGCCAGCAGCGAGGGAGGGGGGGGCTACGAGCAGTACTTC.

The V call is TRBV4-3, the J call TRBJ2-1, with 10 bases fitting TRBD2. V dropped 3 bases and J dropped 2; count of bases not matched to a gene: 7. The CDR3 is 17 residues long. CDR1 LGHNA and CDR2 YSLEER come from the germline V gene. The CDR3 DNA sequence: TGCGCCAGCAGCCAGGTAACTAGCGGGATGACCTACAATGAGCAGTTCTTC. Translation: CASSQVTSGMTYNEQFF.

The chain links TRBV25-1 to TRBJ2-5, with D possibly TRBD1 on 5 matching bases. The CDR3 extends over 17 amino acids. Trimming removed 1 base at V and 8 bases at J, with 23 bases between. Germline values: CDR1 MGHDK, CDR2 SYGVNS. CDR3 sequence reads: CASSEFLLQGRRDTQYF. The CDR3 coding sequence is TGTGCCAGCAGTGAATTTCTCCTTCAGGGCCGGCGCGACACCCAGTACTTC.

This clone was observed a single time. The chain employs TRBV28 and TRBJ2-3, with a weak D call TRBD1 (5 bases). Germline lookup yields CDR1 MDHEN and CDR2 SYDVKM. The CDR3 loop spans 13 amino acids. V was trimmed by 5 bases and J by 5 bases, leaving 11 bases between them. For the CDR3, the DNA is TGTGCCAGCAGTAGGACAATGGGAGATACGCAGTATTTT. Translation gives CASSRTMGDTQYF. The whole variable domain, filled in from reference TRBV28 and TRBJ2-3, reads DVKVTQSSRYLVKRTGEKVFLECVQDMDHENMFWYRQDPGLGLRLIYFSYDVKMKEKGDIPEGYSVSREKKERFSLILESASTNQTSMYLCASSRTMGDTQYFGPGTRLTVL.

This chain joins TRBV19 and TRBJ1-5, with 8 bases matching TRBD1. V dropped 7 bases and J dropped 5; count of bases not matched to a gene: 13. Germline loops: CDR1 LNHDA, CDR2 SQIVND (reference sequence). This CDR3 has 16 amino acids. The CDR3 region is CASNPETGDSYQPQHF. The CDR3 DNA follows: TGTGCCAGTAACCCAGAGACAGGGGATTCCTATCAGCCCCAGCATTTT. Based on the CDR3 plus reference TRBV19 and TRBJ1-5, the full variable domain is DGGITQSPKYLFRKEGQNVTLSCEQNLNHDAMYWYRQDPGQGLRLIYYSQIVNDFQKGDIAEGYSVSREKKESFPLTVTSAQKNPTAFYLCASNPETGDSYQPQHFGDGTRLSIL.

The CDR3 region has the DNA TGTGCCAGTAGCTTAACACAGGGGGTTCCAGATACGCAGTATTTT. It yields the protein CASSLTQGVPDTQYF. The V call is TRBV19, the J call TRBJ2-3; 8 nucleotides agree with TRBD1. From germline, CDR1 is LNHDA and CDR2 SQIVND (reference sequence). V lost 6 bases, J lost 4 bases, and 9 bases stayed unmatched. The CDR3 spans 15 residues.

V gene TRBV6-5 combines with J gene TRBJ1-1, with a weak D call TRBD1 (6 bases). The V gene lost 7 bases and the J gene lost 4 bases, with 16 bases spanning the gap. This CDR3 is 14 amino acids long. Germline CDR1 reads MNHEY; CDR2 reads SVGAGI. The CDR3 protein is CASTAGTTSTEAFF. CDR3 nucleotides: TGTGCCAGCACCGCCGGGACAACGAGCACTGAAGCTTTCTTT.

This clone was seen just once. Here the CDR3 reads CASSPGTGYNEQFF. In DNA form, the CDR3 reads TGCGCCAGCAGCCCCGGAACGGGGTACAATGAGCAGTTCTTC. The chain couples TRBV5-1 to TRBJ2-1; weak D call: TRBD2 (5 bases). CDR3 length equals 14 residues. Germline CDR1 SGHRS, CDR2 YFSETQ. Trimming took off 4 bases at V and 4 bases at J, with 12 bases between the two ends.

Concerning this clone: This specimen includes other DNA sequences encoding the same CDR3. The chain uses TRBV20-1 and TRBJ2-7, with D possibly TRBD1 on 5 matching bases. Deletions cut 4 bases from V and 5 bases from J, with 9 bases between. From germline, CDR1 is DFQATT and CDR2 SNEGSKA (reference sequence). The CDR3 sequence is 11 residues long. CDR3 loop: CSAIRGNEQYF. Written as DNA, the CDR3 is TGCAGTGCTATAAGGGGTAACGAGCAGTACTTC.

The gene calls are TRBV25-1 and TRBJ1-4; no clear D. The CDR3 is made up of 15 amino acids. Trimming cost V 0 bases and J 6 bases, with 11 bases left between them. Germline values: CDR1 MGHDK, CDR2 SYGVNS. The CDR3 is CASSEYLQDYEKLFF. DNA for the CDR3: TGTGCCAGCAGTGAATATCTCCAGGACTATGAAAAACTGTTTTTT.

The chain couples TRBV14 to TRBJ2-7; 8 nucleotides line up with TRBD2. The CDR3 is 16 residues long. V trimming: 1 base; J trimming: 2 bases; junction bases outside the gene matches: 7. Germline V CDR1 and CDR2: SGHDN, FVKESK. CDR3 in DNA: TGTGCCAGCAGCCAAGTCCCCGGAGCGGGAGCCTACGAGCAGTACTTC. Translation: CASSQVPGAGAYEQYF.

This clone was counted once. The J gene is TRBJ1-4, the V gene TRBV6-6; D call uncertain. V was pared by 2 bases and J by 8 bases, with 12 bases between. The CDR3 totals 14 residues. In germline, CDR1 is MNHNY, CDR2 SVGAGI (reference sequence). Written as DNA, the CDR3 is TGTGCCAGCAGTTACGAGGGCAGGCGAGAAAAACTGTTTTTT. This translates into CASSYEGRREKLFF.

V usage is TRBV5-1 and J usage is TRBJ2-7; 10 positions match TRBD2. CDR3 size: 14 residues. The junction had 2 bases not matched to a gene; V was cut back by 2 bases and J by 3 bases. Germline assignment: CDR1 SGHRS and CDR2 YFSETQ. The CDR3 DNA is TGCGCCAGCAGCTTAGCGGGAGGGTTCTACGAGCAGTACTTC. Its protein product is CASSLAGGFYEQYF.

This chain uses TRBV30 with TRBJ2-5, with 7 bases fitting TRBD2. Germline V gene lookup returns CDR1 GTSNPN and CDR2 SVGIG (reference sequence). The junction had 8 bases not matched to a gene; V was cut back by 5 bases and J by 5 bases. This CDR3 has 13 residues. The DNA of the CDR3 is TGTGCCTGGTTAAGCGGGACTAAGGAGACCCAGTACTTC. Translating gives CAWLSGTKETQYF.

The chain carries TRBV30 and TRBJ1-2, with 9 positions matching TRBD1. Germline V CDR1 and CDR2: GTSNPN, SVGIG (reference sequence). The ends lost 7 bases at V and 4 bases at J; junction bases unmatched: 7. The CDR3 runs to 13 residues. This chain's CDR3 is CASSRDRAYGYTF. The DNA for the CDR3 is TGTGCCTCCTCTCGGGACAGGGCCTATGGCTACACCTTC.

The chain combines TRBV6-6 with TRBJ1-1; D call uncertain. Germline values: CDR1 MNHNY, CDR2 SVGAGI (reference sequence). V lost 0 bases to trimming and J lost 6 bases, with 8 bases between them. This CDR3 region has 13 residues. The CDR3 protein is CASSYSSNSEAFF. The CDR3, as DNA: TGTGCCAGCAGTTACTCGAGCAACTCTGAAGCTTTCTTT.

This chain joins TRBV2 and TRBJ1-1; 8 bases fit TRBD1. From germline, CDR1 is SNHLY and CDR2 FYNNEI. The CDR3 has 14 amino acids. V shed 6 bases and J 3 bases; nucleotides not matched to a gene: 6. CDR3 DNA: TGTGCCAGCAGGACGGGACAGGTATACACTGAAGCTTTCTTT. Translated, it gives CASRTGQVYTEAFF.

This sequence joins TRBV5-1 and TRBJ2-3, with 8 bases fitting TRBD2. The germline V gene has CDR1 SGHRS and CDR2 YFSETQ. Trimming cost V 4 bases and J 2 bases; bases outside gene matches: 9. This CDR3 is 16 amino acids long. In nucleotides, the CDR3 is TGCGCCAGCAGCGGGGGACTAGGAGAGGCCACAGATACGCAGTATTTT. This translates into CASSGGLGEATDTQYF.

This chain links TRBV7-9 with TRBJ2-3; tentative D call: TRBD2 (5 bases). V lost 3 bases, J lost 0 bases, and 22 bases lay in between. The V gene's germline CDR1 is SEHNR and CDR2 FQNEAQ (reference sequence). The CDR3 is 19 residues long. This chain's CDR3 is CASSFGFLRSGRSTDTQYF. The CDR3 nucleotides read TGTGCCAGCAGCTTCGGGTTCCTGCGGAGCGGCCGTAGCACAGATACGCAGTATTTT.

J is TRBJ1-1 and V is TRBV6-1; TRBD1 aligns across 7 bases. Germline-derived CDR1 and CDR2 are MNHNS and SASEGT. The CDR3 length is 14 residues. The V gene end was trimmed by 7 bases and the J gene end by 0 bases; junction bases not matched to a gene: 5. The CDR3 nucleotides are TGTGCCAGCAAAATAACAGGGGTGAACACTGAAGCTTTCTTT. It translates to CASKITGVNTEAFF.

The V and J genes are TRBV15 and TRBJ2-7, with D perhaps TRBD2 (5 bases). Germline-derived CDR1 and CDR2 are LNHNV and YYDKDF (reference sequence). V was cut by 0 bases and J by 3 bases, with 15 bases left in between. The CDR3 extends over 16 amino acids. For the CDR3, the DNA is TGTGCCACCAGCAGAGATAGGGAGCTAAATTACTACGAGCAGTACTTC. Translated: CATSRDRELNYYEQYF.

This clone was recorded only once. The gene calls are TRBV7-2 and TRBJ1-5; 9 bases are a match to TRBD1. Germline assignment: CDR1 SGHTA and CDR2 FQGNSA. Germline trimming cut 5 bases from V and 4 bases from J; bases unmatched to any gene: 15. The CDR3 has 18 amino acids. Written as DNA, the CDR3 is TGTGCCAGCAGCCCGTCCCTGGGGACAGGGAAGTTGAATCAGCCCCAGCATTTT. This gives the protein CASSPSLGTGKLNQPQHF.

The genes are TRBV28 and TRBJ1-4; no definite D call. V lost 5 bases to trimming and J lost 8 bases, with 12 bases between them. Germline V CDR1 and CDR2: MDHEN, SYDVKM. CDR3 length: 13 residues. Here the CDR3 DNA reads TGTGCCAGCAGTGCGACATATAAAGAAAAACTGTTTTTT. Protein sequence: CASSATYKEKLFF.

Written as DNA, the CDR3 is TGCGCCAGCAGCCAAGTGTCGAGTGACACAGATACGCAGTATTTT. It yields the protein CASSQVSSDTDTQYF. The chain joins TRBV4-1 to TRBJ2-3, with no clear D. Germline CDR1 is MGHRA and CDR2 is YSYEKL. Between the trimmed V and J ends, which lost 1 base and 2 bases, there was a span of 10 bases. CDR3 length: 15 amino acids.

The gene calls are TRBV4-2 and TRBJ1-3, with D perhaps TRBD1 (6 bases). V was pared by 4 bases and J by 0 bases, with 13 bases between. Germline CDR1 and CDR2: LGHNA and YNFKEQ. The CDR3 runs 16 residues. CDR3 sequence: CASSPGQQSSGNTIYF. In nucleotides, the CDR3 is TGTGCCAGCAGCCCCGGACAGCAGAGCTCTGGAAACACCATATATTTT.